This TCR beta chain was obtained from a study of monozygotic twins with inflammatory bowel disease. Remarks on this clonotype: The antigen is not known.

This CDR3 has 13 residues. Germline V lookup: CDR1 SGHTA, CDR2 FQGNSA. TCRdb re-called the 5' RACE reads, yielding one record per CDR3 amino acid sequence without DNA. The sample totals over 200,000 distinct CDR3 sequences. Findings and limits, study-wide: Separate T cell subtypes could not be resolved from one another. Healthy co-twins had higher TCRbeta inverse Simpson diversity than their IBD twins.

The rearrangement joins TRBV7-2 to TRBJ2-2. The sequence derives from a human donor with ulcerative colitis or Crohn's disease, or a healthy co-twin of an affected twin (not recorded which). Sequencing was carried out using blood. The chain's CDR3 is CASSLATTGELFF.